In its sample, the clone carrying this T cell receptor (beta chain) was seen a few times. The antigen is undetermined. Regarding treatment: oral pan-JAK inhibitor, 5-10 mg twice daily. Peripheral blood, together with lesional scalp punch biopsies, was collected from alopecia areata patients. The data are from a study of CD8+ T cells in alopecia areata. About the study: Affected scalp percentage gauged treated patients' severity.

RNA was isolated and reverse transcribed to cDNA, the sequencing template. Measured with immunoSEQ multiplex PCR; TCRdb has only the in-frame clones, and not every one. The data hold hundreds of thousands of clones, with more than 30% observed a single time. General study results and limits: For lesional scalp, especially alopecia totalis/universalis, clonality was higher than in normal scalp.

CDR3 length: 14 amino acids. V shed 5 bases and J shed 4 bases, with 12 bases lying between them. Germline values: CDR1 SEHNR, CDR2 FQNEAQ (reference sequence). The source material was CD4+ T cells sorted from blood, sampled at week 34, from a patient treated with tofacitinib. This chain links TRBV7-9 with TRBJ1-3, with D tentatively TRBD1 (5 bases). The source is a human donor with alopecia areata. The CDR3 here is CASSKGTGGNTIYF. DNA for the CDR3: TGTGCCAGCAGCAAGGGGACGGGAGGAAACACCATATATTTT.